This T cell receptor beta chain comes out of a study of control samples from healthy donors and cancer patients. This table comes from immunoSEQ multiplex PCR, and its TCRdb copy is limited to in-frame clones, with some not included. In the table there are 70,000 to 75,000 clones, 89% of which are singletons. The germline CDR1 and CDR2 sequences are SGDLS and YYNGEE. The CDR3 loop spans 14 amino acids. V trimming: 0 bases; J trimming: 9 bases; junction bases outside the gene matches: 5. The chain couples TRBV9 to TRBJ2-1, with 8 positions matching TRBD2. Sequencing was performed on PBMCs. The source of this sequence is a man aged 55-75 years with lung cancer. This CDR3 reads CASSVAGGPAEQFF. CDR3 in DNA: TGTGCCAGCAGCGTAGCGGGGGGGCCGGCTGAGCAGTTCTTC.